This passage covers 3 T cell receptor beta chains from one sample sequenced in a study of blood T cell repertoires in COVID-19. Assay: immunoSEQ multiplex PCR; the TCRdb copy retains only in-frame clones and omits some. The profile shows roughly 320,000 clones, more than 80% of them singletons. Sequences were obtained from peripheral blood. The receptors derive from a woman aged 50 to 65 with COVID-19, enrolled during active disease.

This clone has only one observation. V usage is TRBV6-6 and J usage is TRBJ1-2; tentatively, D is TRBD1 (6 bases). Trimming shortened V by 5 bases and J by 8 bases, and 9 bases separated the two germline ends. CDR1 MNHNY and CDR2 SVGAGI come from the germline V gene (reference sequence). CDR3 size: 11 residues. CDR3 sequence: CASSQGQGYTF. CDR3 DNA sequence: TGTGCCAGCAGTCAGGGGCAAGGCTACACCTTC.

V is TRBV3-1 (or the pseudogene TRBV3-2) and J is TRBJ1-2; D remains ambiguous. Trimming left V 5 bases short and J 7 bases short, with 17 bases between. This CDR3 is 14 amino acids long. Germline assignment: CDR1 LGHDT and CDR2 YNNKEL (reference sequence). CDR3 protein: CASSTWSQEGGYTF. The CDR3 DNA sequence: TGTGCCAGCAGCACCTGGAGTCAGGAGGGTGGCTACACCTTC.

The V and J genes are TRBV6-5 and TRBJ1-1; 8 bases agree with TRBD1. The CDR3 runs 14 residues. CDR1 is MNHEY, CDR2 SVGAGI, per germline. J was trimmed by 4 bases and V by 7 bases; bases with no gene match: 8. The CDR3 coding sequence is TGTGCCAGCACTCGGACAGGGATTGGCACTGAAGCTTTCTTT. It is translated as CASTRTGIGTEAFF.